This note documents a single T cell receptor (beta chain) sequence. Its target is not known. The CDR3 is 13 residues long. In germline, CDR1 is GTSNPN, CDR2 SVGIG (reference sequence). The ends lost 4 bases at V and 3 bases at J; junction bases unmatched: 3. The sample is drawn from a study of vaccination and CD4 T cells after COVID-19. Treatment of the sample: roughly ten-day PBMC culture with coronavirus spike peptide pools or control peptides (ViraFEST assay). Scientists ran DNA taken from cultured CD4+ T cells through the Oncomine TCR Beta short-read assay for sequencing. TCRdb passed the PCR reads through MiXCR, listing each CDR3 protein once. This table holds about 20,000 distinct CDR3 sequences, 55% to 70% found once.

This TCR was recovered from a human donor who had recovered from COVID-19. The chain carries TRBV30 and TRBJ1-1; 9 positions agree with TRBD1. The sample consisted of CD4+ T cells from blood, cultured in vitro, taken after SARS-CoV-2 vaccination. Written as DNA, the CDR3 is TGTGCCTGGACAGGACAGGGGTACACTGAAGCTTTCTTT. The encoded protein is CAWTGQGYTEAFF. Full variable domain (missing parts from reference TRBV30 and TRBJ1-1): SQTIHQWPATLVQPVGSPLSLECTVEGTSNPNLYWYRQAAGRGLQLLFYSVGIGQISSEVPQNLSASRPQDRQFILSSKKLLLSDSGFYLCAWTGQGYTEAFFGQGTRLTVV.